One sample yielded the 14 T cell receptor beta chains listed below, sequenced in a study of cytomegalovirus exposure and HLA in healthy donors. The PCR used 60 Vbeta and 13 Jbeta primers. Only in-frame clones appear in the TCRdb table, and some are missing; sequencing was by immunoSEQ multiplex PCR. The repertoire holds 150,000 to 200,000 clones, with 70% to 80% as singletons. The sequencing input was PBMCs. These receptors all stem from a woman between 40 and 55 years old in good health and CMV-seronegative.

The genes are TRBV28 and TRBJ2-4, with a possible D match to TRBD1 (5 bases). The V gene's germline CDR1 is MDHEN and CDR2 SYDVKM. Trimming stripped 3 bases from V and 0 bases from J, with 12 bases between. This CDR3 contains 16 residues. This chain's CDR3 is CASSFPGSGAKNIQYF. DNA of the CDR3: TGTGCCAGCAGTTTCCCAGGGTCGGGAGCCAAAAACATTCAGTACTTC.

V gene TRBV28 combines with J gene TRBJ2-1; 8 bases line up with TRBD2. The V segment lost 4 bases and the J segment 2 bases; nucleotides outside the gene matches: 7. Germline V gene sequence: CDR1 MDHEN, CDR2 SYDVKM. The CDR3 has 16 amino acids. The CDR3 sequence is CASSSRAGGAYNEQFF. DNA for the CDR3: TGTGCCAGCAGTTCTCGGGCGGGGGGTGCCTACAATGAGCAGTTCTTC. Complete variable domain (other parts from reference TRBV28 and TRBJ2-1): DVKVTQSSRYLVKRTGEKVFLECVQDMDHENMFWYRQDPGLGLRLIYFSYDVKMKEKGDIPEGYSVSREKKERFSLILESASTNQTSMYLCASSSRAGGAYNEQFFGPGTRLTVL.

The chain recombines TRBV11-2 with TRBJ1-4, with 7 bases identical to TRBD1. This CDR3 has 14 amino acids. V was clipped by 5 bases and J by 5 bases; unmatched bases: 5. Germline V gene sequence: CDR1 SGHAT, CDR2 FQNNGV. The CDR3 region has the DNA TGTGCCAGCAGCCCGGGACAGCCAAATGAAAAACTGTTTTTT. Protein product: CASSPGQPNEKLFF. Full variable domain (outside the CDR3, taken from reference TRBV11-2 and TRBJ1-4): EAGVAQSPRYKIIEKRQSVAFWCNPISGHATLYWYQQILGQGPKLLIQFQNNGVVDDSQLPKDRFSAERLKGVDSTLKIQPAKLEDSAVYLCASSPGQPNEKLFFGSGTQLSVL.

Comments on this clone: At the DNA level, this CDR3 is encoded by other sequences in the same sample as well. The chain couples TRBV7-9 to TRBJ1-5; a possible D gene is TRBD1 (6 bases). The V gene lost 1 base and the J gene lost 10 bases, with 14 bases spanning the gap. This CDR3 is built from 14 residues. Germline lookup yields CDR1 SEHNR and CDR2 FQNEAQ (reference sequence). For the CDR3, the DNA is TGTGCCAGCAGCTTAGACAGGGACGCTCAACCCCAGCATTTT. It is translated as CASSLDRDAQPQHF.

The chain employs TRBV2 and TRBJ2-3; TRBD1 matches at 10 bases. This CDR3 spans 17 amino acids. Germline-derived CDR1 and CDR2 are SNHLY and FYNNEI. V shed 6 bases, J shed 0 bases, and the junction held 9 bases outside the gene matches. CDR3 in amino acids: CASSPRQGALSTDTQYF. As DNA, the CDR3 is TGTGCCAGCAGCCCACGACAGGGGGCGCTTAGCACAGATACGCAGTATTTT.

CDR3 DNA sequence: TGTGCCAGCAGCCAAGAGAGTCTGGACAATGAGCAGTTCTTC. Its translation is CASSQESLDNEQFF. The rearrangement uses TRBV4-2 and TRBJ2-1; D is ambiguous. The CDR3 covers 14 residues. CDR1 and CDR2 (germline): LGHNA, YNFKEQ. Between the trimmed V and J ends, which lost 0 bases and 5 bases, there was a span of 8 bases.

V and J are TRBV7-2 and TRBJ2-7; 10 bases align to TRBD2. There are 14 residues in the CDR3. Trimming took 4 bases from V and 4 from J; bases not matched to a gene: 4. CDR1 and CDR2 (germline): SGHTA, FQGNSA. The DNA of the CDR3 is TGTGCCAGCAGCTCCAGGACTAGCGGTTACGAGCAGTACTTC. Translated: CASSSRTSGYEQYF.

This rearrangement joins TRBV10-3 to TRBJ1-4; maybe TRBD1 (6 bases). The CDR3 spans 14 residues. CDR1 and CDR2 (germline): ENHRY, SYGVKD. The ends were cut back, 8 bases at V and 8 bases at J, with 18 bases in the middle. CDR3 sequence: CAIGRGAVREKLFF. CDR3 bases: TGTGCCATCGGGAGGGGGGCGGTGAGGGAAAAACTGTTTTTT.

This chain joins TRBV7-9 and TRBJ1-4; D ambiguous. Germline CDR1 is SEHNR and CDR2 is FQNEAQ (reference sequence). Trimming cost V 5 bases and J 6 bases, with 19 bases left between them. The CDR3 runs to 16 residues. Written as DNA, the CDR3 is TGTGCCAGCAGCAAAGCGGACGGCCTAATTGATGAAAAACTGTTTTTT. Translated: CASSKADGLIDEKLFF.

The chain employs TRBV5-8 and TRBJ2-3; 7 bases match TRBD1. The CDR3 runs to 15 residues. Germline assignment: CDR1 SGHTS and CDR2 YDEGEE. V shed 4 bases, J shed 3 bases, and the junction held 8 bases outside the gene matches. CDR3 DNA sequence: TGTGCCAGCAGCCCGACAGGGATAGTAACAGATACGCAGTATTTT. Protein sequence: CASSPTGIVTDTQYF. The whole variable domain, filled in from reference TRBV5-8 and TRBJ2-3, reads EAGVTQSPTHLIKTRGQQATLRCSPISGHTSVYWYQQALGLGLQFLLWYDEGEERNRGNFPPRFSGRQFPNYSSELNVNALELEDSALYLCASSPTGIVTDTQYFGPGTRLTVL.

The chain couples TRBV25-1 to TRBJ1-6, with a possible D match to TRBD1 (6 bases). The CDR3 has 13 residues. Germline assignment: CDR1 MGHDK and CDR2 SYGVNS. V shed 7 bases and J shed 5 bases, with 9 bases lying between them. CDR3 protein: CASKDSNNSPLHF. The CDR3 coding sequence is TGTGCCAGCAAGGACAGCAATAATTCACCCCTCCACTTT.

The rearrangement links TRBV6-6 to TRBJ2-5, with 9 nucleotides matching TRBD1. The J call may be mistaken, given a closer DNA end match to TRBJ2-7. The CDR3 has 15 amino acids. Germline V gene data show CDR1 as MNHNY and CDR2 as SVGAGI (reference sequence). This chain's CDR3 is CASTLGTGGPYEQYF. CDR3 nucleotide sequence: TGTGCCAGCACCCTAGGAACAGGGGGCCCCTACGAGCAGTACTTC.

The V call is TRBV5-3, the J call TRBJ1-1; D might be TRBD1 (5 bases). TRBV5-3 is an open reading frame whose function is uncertain. V dropped 3 bases and J dropped 1 base, with 16 bases sitting between them. This CDR3 region has 16 residues. CDR3 in DNA: TGTGCCAGAAGCTCACGAATCCCGGGGGGGAACACTGAAGCTTTCTTT. It translates to CARSSRIPGGNTEAFF.

The gene calls are TRBV6-1 and TRBJ2-3, with 8 positions matching TRBD1. CDR3 size: 14 residues. Germline CDR1 reads MNHNS; CDR2 reads SASEGT. The ends lost 5 bases at V and 6 bases at J; junction bases unmatched: 7. CDR3 protein: CASSPTGVYDTQYF. The CDR3 bases are TGTGCCAGCAGTCCGACAGGGGTATACGATACGCAGTATTTT.